This T cell receptor (beta chain) was recovered during a study of blood T cell repertoires in COVID-19. Study at large: COVID-19 samples from acute and convalescent phases originated in the United States, Italy and Spain. The analysed material was cDNA or gDNA that came from T cells, B-cell-depleted T cells, or PBMCs.

The CDR3 covers 17 residues. V lost 2 bases to trimming and J lost 1 base, with 14 bases between them. Germline CDR1 and CDR2: MRHNA and SNTAGT. This clone came up once. The assay was immunoSEQ multiplex PCR, and TCRdb's table has in-frame clones only and misses some. This sample has about 280,000 clones, with nearly 90% found just once. The material sequenced was peripheral blood. The TCR was taken from a man aged 18 to 35 with active or convalescent COVID-19. V is TRBV6-4 and J is TRBJ2-2; D may be TRBD1 (6 bases). The CDR3 protein is CASSDPLEGENTGELFF. For the CDR3, the DNA is TGTGCCAGCAGTGACCCCCTAGAGGGGGAGAACACCGGGGAGCTGTTTTTT.